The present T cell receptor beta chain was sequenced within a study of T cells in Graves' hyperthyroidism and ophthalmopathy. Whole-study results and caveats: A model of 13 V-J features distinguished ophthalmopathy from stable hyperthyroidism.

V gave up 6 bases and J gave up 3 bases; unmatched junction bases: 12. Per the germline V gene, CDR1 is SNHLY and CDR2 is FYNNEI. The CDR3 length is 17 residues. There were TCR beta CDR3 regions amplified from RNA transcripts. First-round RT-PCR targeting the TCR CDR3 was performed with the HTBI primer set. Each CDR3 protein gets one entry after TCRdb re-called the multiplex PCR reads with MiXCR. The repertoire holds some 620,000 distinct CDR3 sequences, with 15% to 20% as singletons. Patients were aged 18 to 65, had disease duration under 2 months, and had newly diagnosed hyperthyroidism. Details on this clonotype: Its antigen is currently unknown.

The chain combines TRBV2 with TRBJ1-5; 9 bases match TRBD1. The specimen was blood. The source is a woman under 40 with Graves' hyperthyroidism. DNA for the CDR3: TGTGCCAGCAGACTTCCGGGACAGGGAGGATTCAATCAGCCCCAGCATTTT. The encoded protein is CASRLPGQGGFNQPQHF.